Listed below are T cell receptor beta chains from one sample, sequenced in a study of read filtering for tumor transcriptome and immune sequencing. TCRdb independently ran MiXCR on the reads; one entry per CDR3 protein. Of under 150,000 distinct CDR3 sequences listed, about 12% are singletons. Specimen: a population of CD138-negative cells sorted from bone marrow. Receptors originate from a donor aged 40 or older with multiple myeloma. CDR3s include the opening cysteine and the closing phenylalanine or tryptophan. D genes are given only for firm matches. Clone sizes are given selectively: once, few, many, or a class where the clone is expanded.

TRBV6-5,TRBJ2-1,-,few,TGTGCCAGCAGATTGGACAGATGGGATGAGCAGTTCTTC,CASRLDRWDEQFF
TRBV24-1,TRBJ2-1,-,few,TGTGCCGCGAGTGGGGGTGGGATCAATGAGCAGTTCTTC,CAASGGGINEQFF
TRBV20-1,TRBJ2-3,TRBD2,-,TGCAGTGCTTTTGGACTAGCGGGAGAGGATACGCAGTATTTT,CSAFGLAGEDTQYF
TRBV4-3,TRBJ2-3,TRBD1,many,TGCGCCAGCAGCCTTGGGACAGCTAGCACAGATACGCAGTATTTT,CASSLGTASTDTQYF
TRBV7-9,TRBJ2-7,TRBD2,many,TGTGCCAGCAGCTTTAGGGGAGGGGAGGCTCCCAGCTACGAGCAGTACTTC,CASSFRGGEAPSYEQYF
TRBV7-2,TRBJ1-4,TRBD1,-,TGTGCCAGCAGCGACGGGGACAGGGTAAATGAAAAACTGTTTTTT,CASSDGDRVNEKLFF
TRBV4-1,TRBJ2-5,-,many,TGCGCCAGCAGCCAAGGAGAGGGTCGGGCGGAGACCCAGTACTTC,CASSQGEGRAETQYF
TRBV20-1,TRBJ2-5,TRBD2,many,TGCAGCTTCGGACTAGCGGGAGCAGAGACCCAGTACTTC,CSFGLAGAETQYF
TRBV7-8,TRBJ2-3,TRBD2,many,TGTGCCAGCAGCCACATGACTAGCGGGAACACAGATACGCAGTATTTT,CASSHMTSGNTDTQYF
TRBV19,TRBJ2-7,TRBD2,many,TGTGCCACCGTAGCGGGAGGGACCTACGAGCAGTACTTC,CATVAGGTYEQYF